The 11 T cell receptor beta chains given below trace back to one sample, sequenced in a study of blood T cell repertoires in COVID-19 (dated by TCRdb to 2019 to 2021). Library creation used the immunoSEQ multiplex PCR assay. In its TCRdb copy, this immuneACCESS table keeps in-frame sequences only and misses some clones. Where compared with another copy, unresolved V genes explain less than half of these, and the others have no known cause. This sample holds 230,000 or so clones; roughly 89% were observed only once. Roughly 4.5% of the sample goes to the ten largest clones. The specimen sequenced was peripheral blood. These receptors came from a woman aged 40 to 50 who had recovered from COVID-19.

This clone was recorded only once. This sequence joins TRBV10-3 and TRBJ2-7; D is unclear. The germline V and J ends were trimmed by 2 bases and 3 bases, with 8 bases remaining between them. Germline V gives CDR1 ENHRY, CDR2 SYGVKD. The CDR3 has 13 amino acids. The CDR3 spells CAISEGPGYEQYF. In DNA form, the CDR3 reads TGTGCCATCAGTGAGGGCCCGGGCTACGAGCAGTACTTC.

This chain joins TRBV6-5 and TRBJ2-2; D not certain. There are 14 residues in the CDR3. Per germline, CDR1 MNHEY and CDR2 SVGAGI. V was clipped by 6 bases and J by 2 bases, with 10 bases between them. CDR3 DNA sequence: TGTGCCAGCAGGCCTATTACTAACACCGGGGAGCTGTTTTTT. It yields the protein CASRPITNTGELFF.

This clone was recorded only once. The chain joins TRBV4-1 to TRBJ2-1; no firm D call. Trimming removed 4 bases from V and 8 bases from J, with 9 bases in between. The germline CDR1 and CDR2 sequences are MGHRA and YSYEKL. This CDR3 has 12 residues. The CDR3 is CASSPPSDEQFF. CDR3 sequence (DNA): TGCGCCAGCAGCCCGCCGAGCGATGAGCAGTTCTTC.

The chain combines TRBV2 with TRBJ2-7, with TRBD1 matching 9 bases. Germline CDR1 SNHLY, CDR2 FYNNEI. Germline trimming cut 6 bases from V and 6 bases from J; bases unmatched to any gene: 9. There are 14 residues in the CDR3. CDR3: CASSVTGQGAEQYF. The CDR3 bases are TGTGCCAGCAGCGTGACGGGACAGGGTGCCGAGCAGTACTTC.

The chain carries TRBV3-1 (or the pseudogene TRBV3-2) and TRBJ1-1; 7 positions match TRBD1. The V and J ends lost 4 bases and 0 bases, in that order; junction bases with no gene match: 5. CDR3 length equals 15 residues. CDR1 LGHDT and CDR2 YNNKEL come from the germline V gene (reference sequence). This chain's CDR3 is CASSRLGQMNTEAFF. For the CDR3, the DNA is TGTGCCAGCAGCCGCTTGGGACAGATGAACACTGAAGCTTTCTTT.

The chain couples TRBV5-1 to TRBJ1-3; D not certain. This CDR3 spans 14 amino acids. Trimming pared 5 bases from V and 4 bases from J, leaving 13 bases between. The germline CDR1 and CDR2 sequences are SGHRS and YFSETQ. CDR3 amino acids: CASSRESSGNTIYF. CDR3 DNA sequence: TGCGCCAGCAGTCGGGAGAGTTCAGGAAACACCATATATTTT.

This clone was counted between two and nine times. The V call is TRBV7-2, the J call TRBJ2-7; TRBD2 agrees at 9 bases. V was clipped by 1 base and J by 7 bases; unmatched bases: 11. The CDR3 spans 16 residues. Germline loops: CDR1 SGHTA, CDR2 FQGNSA. DNA of the CDR3: TGTGCCAGCAGCTTAGTGGGTGGCGGGAGGGGGGAAGAGCAGTACGTC. Translating it yields CASSLVGGGRGEEQYV.

The V gene is TRBV19, the J gene TRBJ2-2, with 11 bases lining up with TRBD2. The V segment lost 6 bases and the J segment 1 base; nucleotides outside the gene matches: 7. CDR3 length: 17 residues. In germline, CDR1 is LNHDA, CDR2 SQIVND (reference sequence). The DNA of the CDR3 is TGTGCCAGTAGCAGGCCCCTAGCGGGAGGGAACACCGGGGAGCTGTTTTTT. It encodes CASSRPLAGGNTGELFF.

This chain connects TRBV7-2 to TRBJ2-3, with 7 bases aligning to TRBD1. Germline V CDR1 and CDR2: SGHTA, FQGNSA. V dropped 5 bases and J dropped 4; count of bases not matched to a gene: 6. There are 14 residues in the CDR3. In DNA, the CDR3 is TGTGCCAGCAGCACCCGACAGGGTTCAGATACGCAGTATTTT. Translation gives CASSTRQGSDTQYF.

Note on this clone: A read error may account for a junction end that differs from germline. The chain couples TRBV2 to TRBJ1-1; 7 positions agree with TRBD1. Germline-derived CDR1 and CDR2 are SNHLY and FYNNEI. The CDR3 spans 11 residues. As DNA, the CDR3 is TGTGCCAGCAGCGGGGACAGTGAAGTTTTCTTT. Encoded protein: CASSGDSEVFF. Filled out from reference TRBV2 and TRBJ1-1, the complete variable domain reads EPEVTQTPSHQVTQMGQEVILRCVPISNHLYFYWYRQILGQKVEFLVSFYNNEISEKSEIFDDQFSVERPDGSNFTLKIRSTKLEDSAMYFCASSGDSEVFFGQGTRLTVV.

The chain carries TRBV6-2 or TRBV6-3 and TRBJ1-1; weak D call: TRBD1 (6 bases). Trimming removed 5 bases at V and 5 bases at J, with 18 bases between. CDR3 length: 15 amino acids. Germline CDR1 reads MNHEY; CDR2 reads SVGEGT. The CDR3 is CASSTTGPWGTEAFF. In nucleotides, the CDR3 is TGTGCCAGCAGTACTACAGGGCCCTGGGGAACTGAAGCTTTCTTT.